This T cell receptor (beta chain) was sequenced in a study of neoadjuvant anti-PD-1 for oral cavity cancer. The sample holds one count of this clone. Time point: after neoadjuvant nivolumab, at surgical resection. The germline V gene encodes CDR1 SGHRS and CDR2 YFSETQ. This CDR3 contains 14 residues. J gave up 5 bases and V 6 bases, and 10 bases lay outside the gene matches. Most tumor samples had roughly 5 ug input DNA in two replicates. Only in-frame clones appear in the TCRdb table, and some are missing; sequencing was by immunoSEQ multiplex PCR. The sample comprises over 20,000 clones, 26% of which are singletons, and roughly a sixth rests with the top ten.

The source is a person between 40 and 85 years old with oral cavity squamous cell carcinoma. The chain is built from TRBV5-1 and TRBJ2-7; 8 bases match TRBD1. Sequenced here: tumor tissue, sampled after nivolumab (anti-PD-1) treatment. The CDR3 protein is CASTRQGSMDEQYF. The CDR3 DNA reads as TGCGCCAGCACGAGACAGGGGAGCATGGACGAGCAGTACTTC.